This T cell receptor (beta chain) was sequenced for a study of PD-1 blockade in classical Hodgkin lymphoma. Across the study: Every 2 weeks, patients got 3 mg/kg intravenous nivolumab.

All the patients suffered relapse after autologous stem cell transplantation, and brentuximab vedotin exposure differed. Measured with immunoSEQ multiplex PCR; TCRdb has only the in-frame clones, and not every one. This sample has tens of thousands of clones, with under 95% found just once. The V gene lost 5 bases and the J gene lost 1 base, with 13 bases spanning the gap. The CDR3 is made up of 15 amino acids. Germline CDR1 SGHNT, CDR2 YYREEE (reference sequence). A word on this clone: The antigen remains undetermined.

Findings and caveats of the study: Baseline diversity resembling that of newly diagnosed patients was seen in complete responders. Differences between repertoires have undefined causes, possibly disease activity or prior therapy.

The sequence was collected from a human donor with classical Hodgkin lymphoma. The sample was peripheral blood mononuclear cells (PBMCs), taken at baseline. V is TRBV5-4 and J is TRBJ2-1; D is possibly TRBD1 (6 bases). The CDR3 nucleotides are TGTGCCAGCAGTCCAGGACAGCAGTCCTACAATGAGCAGTTCTTC. Translation: CASSPGQQSYNEQFF.